A selection of T cell receptor beta chains follows, all from one sample in a study of Ad26.COV2.S vaccination and SARS-CoV-2 variants. Some clones are missing from TCRdb's copy, which holds only in-frame ones; the method was immunoSEQ multiplex PCR. Altogether a few hundred thousand clones are present, 87% being singletons, with the ten largest covering around 3.7%. The source material was peripheral blood, sampled in a trial of Ad26.COV2.S vaccine versus placebo. The receptors shown here come from a person aged 18 to 65 who received the Ad26.COV2.S COVID-19 vaccine or a placebo. The CDR3 runs from the conserved cysteine through the conserved F or W. Expanded clones are given a class, and other clones once, few, many or no size at all.

v_gene: TRBV4-1; j_gene: TRBJ2-2; abundance: -; CDR3aa: CASSQKGPGELFF
v_gene: TRBV29-1; j_gene: TRBJ1-1; abundance: once; CDR3aa: CSVHLTRNTEAFF
v_gene: TRBV6-1; j_gene: TRBJ2-7; abundance: -; CDR3aa: CASSEAGNTYSYEQYF
v_gene: TRBV7-9; j_gene: TRBJ2-1; abundance: -; CDR3aa: CASSSPLPGEDEQFF
v_gene: TRBV18; j_gene: TRBJ1-1; abundance: -; CDR3aa: CASSPPTQRTYGTEAFF
v_gene: TRBV6-5; j_gene: TRBJ2-7; abundance: -; CDR3aa: CASRQGDEQYF
v_gene: TRBV27; j_gene: TRBJ2-1; abundance: -; CDR3aa: CASSLYGRYNEQFF
v_gene: TRBV14; j_gene: TRBJ2-5; abundance: -; CDR3aa: CASSNGQGQETQYF
v_gene: TRBV19; j_gene: TRBJ1-2; abundance: -; CDR3aa: CASSIAGATAGYTF
v_gene: TRBV18; j_gene: TRBJ2-7; abundance: -; CDR3aa: CASSPQVGTGYISYEQYF
v_gene: TRBV10-3; j_gene: TRBJ2-3; abundance: -; CDR3aa: CAISESTSGGSTDTQYF